The 11 T cell receptor beta chains below come from one sample, sequenced in a study of cytomegalovirus exposure and HLA in healthy donors. The PCR employed 60 Vbeta primers together with 13 Jbeta primers. Sequencing used immunoSEQ multiplex PCR; TCRdb keeps in-frame clones, though not all of them. The sample has tens of thousands of clones; 65% to 80% are singletons. Sequencing input: PBMCs. These receptors originate from a male donor in good health and CMV-seropositive.

This sequence joins TRBV18 and TRBJ2-3; 13 bases align to TRBD2. This CDR3 comprises 19 residues. Looked up from germline, CDR1 is KGHSH and CDR2 is LQKENI. V was pared by 3 bases and J by 1 base, with 10 bases of the junction left unmatched. The CDR3 coding sequence is TGTGCCAGCTCACCCATTCCCGGGACTAGCGGGGAAGGCACAGATACGCAGTATTTT. Translating gives CASSPIPGTSGEGTDTQYF.

This clone was picked up one time. The rearrangement joins TRBV15 to TRBJ2-7; weak D call: TRBD2 (6 bases). V lost 1 base and J lost 2, with 12 bases in between. The CDR3 is 15 amino acids. Looked up from germline, CDR1 is LNHNV and CDR2 is YYDKDF (reference sequence). Written as DNA, the CDR3 is TGTGCCACCAGCAGAGTCGCGGGGACCACCTACGAGCAGTACTTC. Protein product: CATSRVAGTTYEQYF.

The genes are TRBV7-6 and TRBJ2-2, with no clear D. Germline V gene sequence: CDR1 SGHVS, CDR2 FNYEAQ. This CDR3 has 14 amino acids. V was pared by 9 bases and J by 5 bases, with 16 bases between. CDR3 in DNA: TGTGCCAGTACAGTTTCCCCCGAGACCGGGGAGCTGTTTTTT. Amino acid sequence: CASTVSPETGELFF.

This chain connects TRBV6-5 to TRBJ1-1; D gene ambiguous. Germline V CDR1 and CDR2: MNHEY, SVGAGI. The CDR3 extends over 14 amino acids. The V gene lost 2 bases and the J gene lost 10 bases, with 17 bases spanning the gap. The CDR3 region has the DNA TGTGCCAGCAGTTACATACGAGGAGGGTCTGGAGCTTTCTTT. Protein: CASSYIRGGSGAFF.

The genes are TRBV7-9 and TRBJ2-5, with 11 bases fitting TRBD1. This CDR3 comprises 17 residues. Looked up from germline, CDR1 is SEHNR and CDR2 is FQNEAQ (reference sequence). V lost 5 bases, J lost 5 bases, and 13 bases stayed unmatched. CDR3 sequence reads: CASSPFGTGGDGETQYF. CDR3 DNA sequence: TGTGCCAGCAGCCCTTTCGGGACAGGGGGAGATGGGGAGACCCAGTACTTC.

The chain uses TRBV2 and TRBJ2-7, with TRBD1 identical over 8 bases. The CDR3 loop spans 14 amino acids. Germline V lookup: CDR1 SNHLY, CDR2 FYNNEI. After removal of 6 bases from V and 2 bases from J, the junction contained 6 bases not matched to a gene. CDR3 nucleotides: TGTGCCAGCAGCTCGGGACAGGTGACCTACGAGCAGTACTTC. Encoded protein: CASSSGQVTYEQYF. The full variable domain, with the rest looked up from reference TRBV2 and TRBJ2-7, is EPEVTQTPSHQVTQMGQEVILRCVPISNHLYFYWYRQILGQKVEFLVSFYNNEISEKSEIFDDQFSVERPDGSNFTLKIRSTKLEDSAMYFCASSSGQVTYEQYFGPGTRLTVT.

This chain links TRBV4-3 with TRBJ2-6, with TRBD1 matching 7 bases. CDR3 length equals 22 residues. V lost 2 bases, J lost 0 bases, and 19 bases stayed unmatched. Germline assignment: CDR1 LGHNA and CDR2 YSLEER. CDR3 in DNA: TGCGCCAGCAGCCAACTGACAGGGCTCGGACACCCCCCCCACTCTGGGGCCAACGTCCTGACTTTC. This codes for CASSQLTGLGHPPHSGANVLTF.

The chain recombines TRBV5-4 with TRBJ2-1; 12 bases map to TRBD2. Germline values: CDR1 SGHNT, CDR2 YYREEE (reference sequence). This CDR3 spans 16 amino acids. Trimming at V came to 4 bases and at J to 12 bases, leaving 14 bases not matched to a gene. This chain's CDR3 is CASSPPGSSGGEGQFF. DNA of the CDR3: TGTGCCAGCAGCCCCCCCGGGTCTAGCGGGGGGGAGGGGCAGTTCTTC.

This chain links TRBV19 with TRBJ2-3; 9 nucleotides match TRBD2. V lost 6 bases to trimming and J lost 0 bases; unmatched junction nucleotides: 10. There are 17 residues in the CDR3. Per germline, CDR1 LNHDA and CDR2 SQIVND (reference sequence). CDR3 DNA: TGTGCCAGTAGGGCTAGCGGGAAGTTTTCTAGCACAGATACGCAGTATTTT. It translates to CASRASGKFSSTDTQYF.

The J gene is TRBJ2-3, the V gene TRBV19; TRBD1 matches at 7 bases. CDR1 is LNHDA, CDR2 SQIVND, per germline (reference sequence). V lost 0 bases, J lost 3 bases, and 9 bases stayed unmatched. The CDR3 has 17 amino acids. CDR3 loop: CASSIDLETGTTDTQYF. CDR3 nucleotide sequence: TGTGCCAGTAGTATAGATCTGGAGACAGGGACAACAGATACGCAGTATTTT.

The CDR3: CSVNEAQETQYF. The CDR3 coding sequence is TGCAGCGTAAACGAAGCTCAAGAGACCCAGTACTTC. This sequence joins TRBV29-1 and TRBJ2-5; D is ambiguous. Germline CDR1 is SQVTM and CDR2 is ANQGSEA. CDR3 size: 12 residues. Trimming pared 6 bases from V and 2 bases from J, leaving 10 bases between.